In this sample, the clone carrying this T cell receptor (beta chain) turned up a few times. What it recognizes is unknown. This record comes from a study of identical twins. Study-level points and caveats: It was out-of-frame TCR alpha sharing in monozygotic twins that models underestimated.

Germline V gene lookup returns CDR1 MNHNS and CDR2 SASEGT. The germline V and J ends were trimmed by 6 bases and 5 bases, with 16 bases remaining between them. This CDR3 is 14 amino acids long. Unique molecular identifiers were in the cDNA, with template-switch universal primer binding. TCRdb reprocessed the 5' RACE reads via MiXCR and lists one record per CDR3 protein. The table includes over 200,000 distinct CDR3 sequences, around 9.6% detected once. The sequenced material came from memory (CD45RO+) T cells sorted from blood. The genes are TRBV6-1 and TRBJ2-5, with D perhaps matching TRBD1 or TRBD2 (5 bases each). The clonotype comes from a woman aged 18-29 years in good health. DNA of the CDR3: TGTGCCAGCAGCTTCCGGGGCAGACTGGAGACCCAGTACTTC. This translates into CASSFRGRLETQYF.